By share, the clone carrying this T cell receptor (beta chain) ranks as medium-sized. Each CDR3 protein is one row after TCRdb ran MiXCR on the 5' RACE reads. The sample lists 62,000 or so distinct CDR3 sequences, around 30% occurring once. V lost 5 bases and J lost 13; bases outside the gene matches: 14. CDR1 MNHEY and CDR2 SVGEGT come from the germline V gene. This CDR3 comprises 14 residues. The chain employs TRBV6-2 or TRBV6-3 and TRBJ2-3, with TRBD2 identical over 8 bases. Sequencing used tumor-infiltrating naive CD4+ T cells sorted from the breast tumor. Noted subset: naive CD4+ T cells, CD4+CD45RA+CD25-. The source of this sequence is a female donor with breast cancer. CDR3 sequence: CASSAGTRDFVEYF. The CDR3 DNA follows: TGTGCCAGCAGTGCCGGGACTAGGGACTTTGTGGAGTATTTT.